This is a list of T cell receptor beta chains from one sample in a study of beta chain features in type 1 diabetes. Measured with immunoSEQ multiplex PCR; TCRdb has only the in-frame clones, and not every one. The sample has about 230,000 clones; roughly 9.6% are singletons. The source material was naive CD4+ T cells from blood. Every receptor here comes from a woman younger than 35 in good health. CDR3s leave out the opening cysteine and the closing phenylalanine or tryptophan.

CDR3 protein: ASIDRAFNYGYT
J gene: TRBJ1-2
V gene: TRBV19

CDR3 protein: ASSFGTALAKNIQY
J gene: TRBJ2-4
V gene: TRBV5-1

CDR3 protein: ASSLATGLVYEQY
J gene: TRBJ2-7
V gene: TRBV7-2

CDR3 protein: ASSLAASETYEQY
J gene: TRBJ2-7
V gene: TRBV7-2

CDR3 protein: SAGTSGLPSSYNEQF
J gene: TRBJ2-1
V gene: TRBV29-1

CDR3 protein: ASSLQGAMNTEAF
J gene: TRBJ1-1
V gene: TRBV4-1

CDR3 protein: ASSSGTSGIQEQF
J gene: TRBJ2-1
V gene: TRBV14

CDR3 protein: AWSVQQGGQH
J gene: TRBJ1-5
V gene: TRBV30

CDR3 protein: ASSIGTGSHQPQH
J gene: TRBJ1-5
V gene: TRBV19

CDR3 protein: ASSSQFGDRGRSYNEQF
J gene: TRBJ2-1
V gene: TRBV5-1

CDR3 protein: ASSLRQGYEKLF
J gene: TRBJ1-4
V gene: TRBV5-1

CDR3 protein: ASSFPRTDRNIQY
J gene: TRBJ2-4
V gene: TRBV7-2

CDR3 protein: ASMGLVLNEQF
J gene: TRBJ2-1
V gene: TRBV6-5

CDR3 protein: SVPGGFNTEAF
J gene: TRBJ1-1
V gene: TRBV29-1

CDR3 protein: ASSQVQVTDTQY
J gene: TRBJ2-3
V gene: TRBV4-1

CDR3 protein: ASSFRTPGNEQY
J gene: TRBJ2-7
V gene: TRBV27

CDR3 protein: ASSQDRRTGPTVGTEAF
J gene: TRBJ1-1
V gene: TRBV4-1

CDR3 protein: ASSPHSGNGLAYEQY
J gene: TRBJ2-7
V gene: TRBV9

CDR3 protein: APRAGGREQY
J gene: TRBJ2-7
V gene: TRBV23-1

CDR3 protein: ASDTGGGGTEAF
J gene: TRBJ1-1
V gene: TRBV7-9

CDR3 protein: ASSFLGGLRSYNEQF
J gene: TRBJ2-1
V gene: TRBV19

CDR3 protein: ASSIGRSEQY
J gene: TRBJ2-7
V gene: TRBV19

CDR3 protein: ASSLPGTNYGYT
J gene: TRBJ1-2
V gene: TRBV7-9

CDR3 protein: ASSWERTANYGYT
J gene: TRBJ1-2
V gene: TRBV5-5

CDR3 protein: ASSWDGQGDTEAF
J gene: TRBJ1-1
V gene: TRBV5-5

CDR3 protein: SGQIGASGADTQY
J gene: TRBJ2-3
V gene: TRBV29-1

CDR3 protein: ASSSTGGTNTGELF
J gene: TRBJ2-2
V gene: TRBV5-1